What follows are 8 T cell receptor beta chains derived from one specimen sequenced in a study of T-cell memory formation after mild COVID-19. TCRdb called the 5' RACE reads again in MiXCR, with one record for every CDR3 protein. Of just over 200,000 distinct CDR3 sequences in the sample, roughly 10% were seen once. What was sequenced was PBMCs or a T cell subset sorted from them (not recorded which). The source of these receptors is a man between 18 and 29 years old who had mild COVID-19 (a few samples of this study predate the infection). Cell type and time point are not known.

This clonotype was seen a few times. This chain uses TRBV2 with TRBJ2-7, with D uncertain. Trimming took 3 bases from V and 0 from J, leaving 12 bases between them. Germline lookup yields CDR1 SNHLY and CDR2 FYNNEI. CDR3 size: 15 residues. Here the CDR3 reads CASSDTFRSSYEQYF. CDR3 nucleotide sequence: TGTGCCAGCAGTGATACTTTTAGGAGCTCCTACGAGCAGTACTTC.

The rearrangement links TRBV7-8 to TRBJ2-1; D tentatively reads TRBD1 or TRBD2 (5 bases each). CDR1 and CDR2 from the germline V gene are SGHVS and FQNEAQ. V gave up 5 bases and J gave up 5 bases, with 10 bases separating them. This CDR3 is 13 amino acids long. CDR3 sequence: CASSVTADNEQFF. The CDR3 nucleotides are TGTGCCAGCAGCGTGACAGCGGACAATGAGCAGTTCTTC. Filled out from reference TRBV7-8 and TRBJ2-1, the complete variable domain reads GAGVSQSPRYKVAKRGQDVALRCDPISGHVSLFWYQQALGQGPEFLTYFQNEAQLDKSGLPSDRFFAERPEGSVSTLKIQRTQQEDSAVYLCASSVTADNEQFFGPGTRLTVL.

The chain carries TRBV28 and TRBJ2-4; 7 nucleotides align to TRBD1. Germline CDR1 is MDHEN and CDR2 is SYDVKM. The ends lost 6 bases at V and 9 bases at J; junction bases unmatched: 8. There are 13 residues in the CDR3. CDR3 loop: CASRYATGSIQYF. As DNA, the CDR3 is TGTGCCAGCAGATATGCGACAGGGAGCATTCAGTACTTC. The full variable domain, its missing parts supplied by reference TRBV28 and TRBJ2-4, is DVKVTQSSRYLVKRTGEKVFLECVQDMDHENMFWYRQDPGLGLRLIYFSYDVKMKEKGDIPEGYSVSREKKERFSLILESASTNQTSMYLCASRYATGSIQYFGAGTRLSVL.

This clonotype was seen a handful of times. The V and J genes are TRBV20-1 and TRBJ1-4; D perhaps matches TRBD1 (5 bases). Trimming cost V 1 base and J 8 bases, with 17 bases left between them. In germline, CDR1 is DFQATT, CDR2 SNEGSKA (reference sequence). The CDR3 covers 15 residues. CDR3 DNA sequence: TGCAGTGCTAGAGCCACCGCAGGGTTAAGCGAAAAACTGTTTTTT. Encoded protein: CSARATAGLSEKLFF.

This clonotype came up a few times. The chain recombines TRBV20-1 with TRBJ2-3, with 10 bases fitting TRBD2. The germline CDR1 and CDR2 sequences are DFQATT and SNEGSKA (reference sequence). This CDR3 spans 14 amino acids. The V segment lost 5 bases and the J segment 2 bases; nucleotides outside the gene matches: 4. CDR3 DNA: TGCAGTGCTTCCGGGACTAGCGCCACAGATACGCAGTATTTT. Protein product: CSASGTSATDTQYF.

The V and J genes are TRBV12-3 or TRBV12-4 and TRBJ2-1, with D uncertain. Trimming shortened V by 3 bases and J by 0 bases, and 15 bases separated the two germline ends. The CDR3 loop spans 17 amino acids. The DNA of the CDR3 is TGTGCCAGCAGTTTTTGGACGTTTTCTAGCTCCTACAATGAGCAGTTCTTC. It yields the protein CASSFWTFSSSYNEQFF.

This chain connects TRBV20-1 to TRBJ2-3; D could derive from TRBD1 or TRBD2 (5 bases each). With 1 base removed from V and 5 bases from J, the gap between germline ends came to 19 bases. CDR1 and CDR2 from the germline V gene are DFQATT and SNEGSKA (reference sequence). The CDR3 has 16 residues. CDR3 sequence: CSARGPLRGVGDTQYF. CDR3 DNA: TGCAGTGCTAGAGGTCCCCTTAGAGGGGTGGGAGATACGCAGTATTTT.

This clonotype has only a few counts. The CDR3 DNA sequence: TGCGCCAGCAGCTGGACGGGACAGGGAGGTGGCTACACCTTC. Its protein is CASSWTGQGGGYTF. The chain carries TRBV5-1 and TRBJ1-2, with 9 positions matching TRBD1. The germline CDR1 and CDR2 sequences are SGHRS and YFSETQ. The CDR3 covers 14 residues. Trimming removed 3 bases from V and 7 bases from J; junction bases left unmatched: 7.